This TCR beta chain was captured by sequencing in a study of shared clonotypes between healthy human individuals. From germline, CDR1 is MNHEY and CDR2 SVGAGI. This CDR3 has 15 amino acids. With 1 base removed from V and 0 bases from J, the gap between germline ends came to 9 bases. Profiling relied on immunoSEQ multiplex PCR, and the TCRdb table lists in-frame clones only, not all of them. The table lists approximately 2.5 million clones, roughly 93% of them singletons. The chain employs TRBV6-5 and TRBJ1-2; D is unclear. The sequence came from a man aged 18-30 years in good health. Some clones in this sample may be carry-over from other donors' samples. Input material: naive CD4+ T cells from PBMCs. Subset of the sample: CD45RA+ positively selected. CDR3 loop: CASSYWGGSNYGYTF. The CDR3 region has the DNA TGTGCCAGCAGTTACTGGGGAGGGTCTAACTATGGCTACACCTTC.